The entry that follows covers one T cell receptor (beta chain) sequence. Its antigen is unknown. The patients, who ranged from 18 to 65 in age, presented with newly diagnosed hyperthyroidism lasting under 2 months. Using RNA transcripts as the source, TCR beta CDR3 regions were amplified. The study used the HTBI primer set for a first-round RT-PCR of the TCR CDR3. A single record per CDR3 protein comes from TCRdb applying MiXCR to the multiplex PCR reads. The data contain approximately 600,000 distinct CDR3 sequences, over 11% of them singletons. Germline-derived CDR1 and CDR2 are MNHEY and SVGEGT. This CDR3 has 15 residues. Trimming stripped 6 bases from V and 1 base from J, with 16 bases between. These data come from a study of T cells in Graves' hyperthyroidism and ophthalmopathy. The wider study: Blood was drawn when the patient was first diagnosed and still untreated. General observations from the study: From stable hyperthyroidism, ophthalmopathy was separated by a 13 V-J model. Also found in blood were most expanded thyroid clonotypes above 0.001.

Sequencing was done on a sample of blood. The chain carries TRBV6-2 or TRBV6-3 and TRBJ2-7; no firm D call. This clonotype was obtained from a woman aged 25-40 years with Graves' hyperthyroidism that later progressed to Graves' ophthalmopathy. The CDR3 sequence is CASSFLGPPSYEQYF. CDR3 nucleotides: TGTGCCAGCAGCTTCCTCGGGCCCCCTTCCTACGAGCAGTACTTC.